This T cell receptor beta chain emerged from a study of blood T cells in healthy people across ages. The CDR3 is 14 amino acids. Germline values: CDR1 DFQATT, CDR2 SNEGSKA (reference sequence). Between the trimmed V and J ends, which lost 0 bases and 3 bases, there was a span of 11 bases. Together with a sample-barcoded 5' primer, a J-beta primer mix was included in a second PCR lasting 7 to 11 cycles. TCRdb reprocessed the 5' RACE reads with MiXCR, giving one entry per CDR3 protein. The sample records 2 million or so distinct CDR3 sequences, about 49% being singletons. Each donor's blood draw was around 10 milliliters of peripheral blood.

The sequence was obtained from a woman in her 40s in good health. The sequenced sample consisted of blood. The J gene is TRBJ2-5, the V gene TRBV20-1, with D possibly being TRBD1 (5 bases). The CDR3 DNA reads TGCAGTGCTAGAGAAGACAGCCTGAAAGAGACCCAGTACTTC. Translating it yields CSAREDSLKETQYF.